The following is a T cell receptor beta chain sequence with its context. TCRdb keeps only in-frame clones here, not all; method: immunoSEQ multiplex PCR. The sample consists of a few hundred thousand clones, 84% of them appearing once. These data are taken from a study of blood T cell repertoires in COVID-19. With V trimmed by 8 bases and J by 2 bases, 4 bases remained unmatched. The CDR3 contains 13 residues. Germline CDR1 and CDR2: LGHDT and YNNKEL (reference sequence). The chain combines TRBV3-1 (or the pseudogene TRBV3-2) with TRBJ2-3, with 7 bases aligning to TRBD2. The specimen sequenced was peripheral blood. The receptor was isolated from a woman aged 55-70 years who had recovered from COVID-19. This CDR3 reads CASRDYTTDTQYF. Here the CDR3 DNA reads TGTGCCAGCCGGGACTACACCACAGATACGCAGTATTTT.